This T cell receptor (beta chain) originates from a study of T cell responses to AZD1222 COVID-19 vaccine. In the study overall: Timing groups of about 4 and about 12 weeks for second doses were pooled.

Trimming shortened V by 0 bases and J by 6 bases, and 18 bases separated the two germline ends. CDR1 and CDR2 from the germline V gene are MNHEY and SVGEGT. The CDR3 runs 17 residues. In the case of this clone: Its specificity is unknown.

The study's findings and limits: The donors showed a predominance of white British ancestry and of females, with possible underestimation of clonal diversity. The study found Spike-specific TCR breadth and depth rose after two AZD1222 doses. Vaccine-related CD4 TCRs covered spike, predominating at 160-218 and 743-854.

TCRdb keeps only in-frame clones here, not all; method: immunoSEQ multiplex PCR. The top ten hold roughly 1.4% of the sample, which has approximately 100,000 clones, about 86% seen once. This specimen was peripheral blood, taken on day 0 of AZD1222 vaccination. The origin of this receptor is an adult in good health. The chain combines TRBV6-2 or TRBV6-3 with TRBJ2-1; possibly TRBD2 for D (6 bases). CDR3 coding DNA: TGTGCCAGCAGTTACTCGGTGGGGCGGAGGGCCCGCAATGAGCAGTTCTTC. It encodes CASSYSVGRRARNEQFF.